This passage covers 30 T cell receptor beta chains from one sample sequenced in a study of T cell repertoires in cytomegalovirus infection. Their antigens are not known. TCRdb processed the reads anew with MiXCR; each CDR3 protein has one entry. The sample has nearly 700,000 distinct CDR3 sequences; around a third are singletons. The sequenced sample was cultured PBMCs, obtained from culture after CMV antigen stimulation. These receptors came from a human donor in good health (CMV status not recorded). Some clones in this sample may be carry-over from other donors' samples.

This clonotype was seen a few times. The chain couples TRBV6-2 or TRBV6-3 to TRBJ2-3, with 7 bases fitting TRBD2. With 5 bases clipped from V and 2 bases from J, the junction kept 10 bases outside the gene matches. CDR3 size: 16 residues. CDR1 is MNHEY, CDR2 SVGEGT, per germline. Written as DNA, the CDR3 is TGTGCCAGCAGTCCCATTACCGGGACTAACACAGATACGCAGTATTTT. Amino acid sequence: CASSPITGTNTDTQYF.

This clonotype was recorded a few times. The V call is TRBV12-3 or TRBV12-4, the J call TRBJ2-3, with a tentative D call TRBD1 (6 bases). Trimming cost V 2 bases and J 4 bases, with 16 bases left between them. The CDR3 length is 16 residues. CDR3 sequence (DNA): TGTGCCAGCAGTTTAACAAGTGGGGGCCTCGCAGATACGCAGTATTTT. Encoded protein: CASSLTSGGLADTQYF.

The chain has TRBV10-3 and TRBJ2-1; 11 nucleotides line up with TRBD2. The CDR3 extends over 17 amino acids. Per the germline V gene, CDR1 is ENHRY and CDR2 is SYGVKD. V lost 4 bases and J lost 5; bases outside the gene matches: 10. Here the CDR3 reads CAISAGFTSGGHNEQFF. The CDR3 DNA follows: TGTGCCATCAGTGCGGGATTTACTAGCGGGGGTCACAATGAGCAGTTCTTC.

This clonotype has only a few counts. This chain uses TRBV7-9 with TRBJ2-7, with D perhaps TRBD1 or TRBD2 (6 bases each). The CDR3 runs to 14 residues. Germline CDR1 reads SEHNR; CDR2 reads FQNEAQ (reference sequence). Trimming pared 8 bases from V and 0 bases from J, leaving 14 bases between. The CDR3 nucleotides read TGTGCCAGCCACAGAGGGGGGAGCTCCTACGAGCAGTACTTC. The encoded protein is CASHRGGSSYEQYF.

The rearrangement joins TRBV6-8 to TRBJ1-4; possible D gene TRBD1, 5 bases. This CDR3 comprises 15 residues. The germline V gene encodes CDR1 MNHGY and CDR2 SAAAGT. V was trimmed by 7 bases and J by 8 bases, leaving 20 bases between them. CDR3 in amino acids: CASTKSWGSGEKLFF. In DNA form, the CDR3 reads TGTGCCAGCACTAAATCGTGGGGGTCGGGGGAAAAACTGTTTTTT.

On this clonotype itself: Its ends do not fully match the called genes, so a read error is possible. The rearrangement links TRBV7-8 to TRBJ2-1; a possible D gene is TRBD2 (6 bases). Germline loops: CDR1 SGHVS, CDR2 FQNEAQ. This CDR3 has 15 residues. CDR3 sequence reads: CASSWGVLGSDEHPF. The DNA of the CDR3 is TGTGCCAGCAGCTGGGGGGTGCTGGGGAGCGATGAGCACCCCTTC. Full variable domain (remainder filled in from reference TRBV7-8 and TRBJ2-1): GAGVSQSPRYKVAKRGQDVALRCDPISGHVSLFWYQQALGQGPEFLTYFQNEAQLDKSGLPSDRFFAERPEGSVSTLKIQRTQQEDSAVYLCASSWGVLGSDEHPFGPGTRLTVL.

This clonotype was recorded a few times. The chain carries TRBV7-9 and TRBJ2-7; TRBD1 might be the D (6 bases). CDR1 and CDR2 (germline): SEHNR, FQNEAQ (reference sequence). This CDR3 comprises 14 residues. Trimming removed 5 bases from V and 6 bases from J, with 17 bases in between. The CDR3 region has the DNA TGTGCCAGCAGCCTTGCCGGGGTGGGGGCCGAGCAGTACTTC. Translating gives CASSLAGVGAEQYF.

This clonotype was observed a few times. The DNA of the CDR3 is TGTGCCAGCAGTTTGAGGGAAAGGAGGGATTCACCCCTCCACTTT. This sequence encodes CASSLRERRDSPLHF. The chain has TRBV12-3 or TRBV12-4 and TRBJ1-6; D gene unclear. Between the trimmed V and J ends, which lost 3 bases and 8 bases, there was a span of 14 bases. The CDR3 contains 15 residues.

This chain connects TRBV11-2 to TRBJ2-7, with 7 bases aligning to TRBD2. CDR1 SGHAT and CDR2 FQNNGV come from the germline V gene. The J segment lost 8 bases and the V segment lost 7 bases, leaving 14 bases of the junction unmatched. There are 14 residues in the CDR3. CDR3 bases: TGTGCCAGCAAAAGCGGGAACCTACTGGTTAAGCAGTACTTC. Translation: CASKSGNLLVKQYF.

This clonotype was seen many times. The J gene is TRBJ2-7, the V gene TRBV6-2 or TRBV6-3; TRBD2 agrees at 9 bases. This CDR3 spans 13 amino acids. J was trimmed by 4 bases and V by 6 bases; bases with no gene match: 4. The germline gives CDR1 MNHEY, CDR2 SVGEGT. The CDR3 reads CASSRLAGYEQYF. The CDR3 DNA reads TGTGCCAGCAGCAGGCTAGCGGGATACGAGCAGTACTTC.

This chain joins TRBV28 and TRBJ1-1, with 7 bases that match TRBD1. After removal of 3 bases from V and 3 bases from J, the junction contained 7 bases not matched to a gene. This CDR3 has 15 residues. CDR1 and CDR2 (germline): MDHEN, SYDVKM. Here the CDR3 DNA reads TGTGCCAGCAGTTTGAGGGGGCTGGAGGACACTGAAGCTTTCTTT. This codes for CASSLRGLEDTEAFF.

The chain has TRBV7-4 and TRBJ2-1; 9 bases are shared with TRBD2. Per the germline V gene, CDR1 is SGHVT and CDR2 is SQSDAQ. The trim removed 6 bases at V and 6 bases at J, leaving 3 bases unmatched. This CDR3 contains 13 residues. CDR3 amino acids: CASRTSGPNEQFF. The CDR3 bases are TGTGCCAGCAGGACTAGCGGACCCAATGAGCAGTTCTTC.

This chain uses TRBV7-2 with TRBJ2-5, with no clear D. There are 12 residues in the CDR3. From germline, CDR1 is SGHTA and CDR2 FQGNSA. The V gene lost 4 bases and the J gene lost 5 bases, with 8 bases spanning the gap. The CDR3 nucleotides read TGTGCCAGCAGCTCCGCCTTTGAGACCCAGTACTTC. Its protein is CASSSAFETQYF. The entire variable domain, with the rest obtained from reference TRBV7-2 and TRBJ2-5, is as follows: GAGVSQSPSNKVTEKGKDVELRCDPISGHTALYWYRQSLGQGLEFLIYFQGNSAPDKSGLPSDRFSAERTGGSVSTLTIQRTQQEDSAVYLCASSSAFETQYFGPGTRLLVL.

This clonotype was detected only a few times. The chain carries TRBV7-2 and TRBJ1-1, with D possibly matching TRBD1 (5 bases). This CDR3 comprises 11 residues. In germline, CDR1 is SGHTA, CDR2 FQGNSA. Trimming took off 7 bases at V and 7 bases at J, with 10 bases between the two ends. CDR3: CASTGDVEAFF. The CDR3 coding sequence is TGTGCCAGCACCGGGGACGTTGAAGCTTTCTTT.

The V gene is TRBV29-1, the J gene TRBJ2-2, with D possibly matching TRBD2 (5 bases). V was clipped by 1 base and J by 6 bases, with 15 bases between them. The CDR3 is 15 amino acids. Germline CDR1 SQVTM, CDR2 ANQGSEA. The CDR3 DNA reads TGCAGCGTTGAAGCGTTGGGGAGAACCGCCGGGGAGCTGTTTTTT. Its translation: CSVEALGRTAGELFF.

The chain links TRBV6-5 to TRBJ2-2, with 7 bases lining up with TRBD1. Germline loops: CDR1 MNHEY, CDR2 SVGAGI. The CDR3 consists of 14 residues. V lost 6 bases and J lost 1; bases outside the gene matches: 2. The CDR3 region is CASSWTGNTGELFF. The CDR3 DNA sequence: TGTGCCAGCAGCTGGACAGGGAACACCGGGGAGCTGTTTTTT.

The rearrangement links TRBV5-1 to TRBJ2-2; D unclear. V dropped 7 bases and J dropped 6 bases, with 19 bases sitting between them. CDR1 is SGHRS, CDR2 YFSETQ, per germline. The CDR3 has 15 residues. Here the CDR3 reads CASRGLKPNSGELFF. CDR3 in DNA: TGCGCCAGCCGAGGCCTTAAACCCAACTCCGGGGAGCTGTTTTTT.

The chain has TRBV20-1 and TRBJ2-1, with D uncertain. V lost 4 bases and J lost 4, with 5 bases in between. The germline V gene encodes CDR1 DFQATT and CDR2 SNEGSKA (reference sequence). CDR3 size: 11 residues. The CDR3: CSAKAYNEQFF. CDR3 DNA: TGCAGTGCTAAAGCGTACAATGAGCAGTTCTTC.

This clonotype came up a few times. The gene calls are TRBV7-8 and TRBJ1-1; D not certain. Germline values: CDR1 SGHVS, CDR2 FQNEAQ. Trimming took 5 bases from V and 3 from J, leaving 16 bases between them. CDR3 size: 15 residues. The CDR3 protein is CASSLAVGGHTEAFF. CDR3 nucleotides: TGTGCCAGCAGCCTGGCAGTGGGCGGCCACACTGAAGCTTTCTTT.

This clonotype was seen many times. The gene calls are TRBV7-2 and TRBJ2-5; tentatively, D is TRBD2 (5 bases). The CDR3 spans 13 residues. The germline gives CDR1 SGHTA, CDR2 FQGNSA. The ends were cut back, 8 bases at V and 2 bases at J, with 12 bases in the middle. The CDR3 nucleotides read TGTGCCAGCGGCCGACGAGGGCAAGAGACCCAGTACTTC. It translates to CASGRRGQETQYF. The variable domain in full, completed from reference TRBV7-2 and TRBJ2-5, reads GAGVSQSPSNKVTEKGKDVELRCDPISGHTALYWYRQSLGQGLEFLIYFQGNSAPDKSGLPSDRFSAERTGGSVSTLTIQRTQQEDSAVYLCASGRRGQETQYFGPGTRLLVL.

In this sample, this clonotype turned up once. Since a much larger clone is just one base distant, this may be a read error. In DNA, the CDR3 is TGTGCCAGCAGCCGCCACGGACTAGCGGGAGGGGTGACTATAGTAGGTAATGAGCAGTTCTTC. Encoded protein: CASSRHGLAGGVTIVGNEQFF. The chain carries TRBV7-2 and TRBJ2-1; 15 nucleotides line up with TRBD2. CDR1 SGHTA and CDR2 FQGNSA come from the germline V gene. This CDR3 is built from 21 residues. With 5 bases clipped from V and 7 bases from J, the junction kept 21 bases outside the gene matches.

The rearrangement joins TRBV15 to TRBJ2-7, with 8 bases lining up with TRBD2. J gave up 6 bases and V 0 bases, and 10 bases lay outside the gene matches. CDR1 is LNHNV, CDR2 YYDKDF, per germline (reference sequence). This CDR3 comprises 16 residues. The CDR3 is CATSRDPSAGVVEQYF. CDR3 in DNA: TGTGCCACCAGCAGAGATCCCTCAGCGGGAGTGGTCGAGCAGTACTTC.

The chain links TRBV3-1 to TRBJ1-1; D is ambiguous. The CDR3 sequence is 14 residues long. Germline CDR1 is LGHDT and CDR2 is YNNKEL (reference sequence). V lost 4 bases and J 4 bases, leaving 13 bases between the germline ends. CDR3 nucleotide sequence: TGTGCCAGCAGCCCCTCCGGAGCCGGCACTGAAGCTTTCTTT. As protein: CASSPSGAGTEAFF.

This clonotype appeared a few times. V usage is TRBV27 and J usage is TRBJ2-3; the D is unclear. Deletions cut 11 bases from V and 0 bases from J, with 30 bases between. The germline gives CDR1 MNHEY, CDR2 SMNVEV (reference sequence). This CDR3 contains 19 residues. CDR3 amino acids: CAAAQRDLTDASSTDTQYF. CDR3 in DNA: TGTGCCGCAGCCCAGCGCGACCTCACGGACGCTTCTAGCACAGATACGCAGTATTTT.

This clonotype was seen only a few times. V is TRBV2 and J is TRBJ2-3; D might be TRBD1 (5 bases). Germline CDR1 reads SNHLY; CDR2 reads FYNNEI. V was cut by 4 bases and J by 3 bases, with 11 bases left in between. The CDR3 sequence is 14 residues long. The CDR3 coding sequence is TGTGCCAGCAGTGCAGCATCAGGGACAGATACGCAGTATTTT. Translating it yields CASSAASGTDTQYF.

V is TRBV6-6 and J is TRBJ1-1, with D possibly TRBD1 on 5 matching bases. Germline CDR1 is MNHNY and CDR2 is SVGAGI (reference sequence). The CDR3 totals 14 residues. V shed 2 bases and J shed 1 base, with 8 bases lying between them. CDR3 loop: CASSYNGGNTEAFF. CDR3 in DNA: TGTGCCAGCAGTTACAACGGGGGGAACACTGAAGCTTTCTTT.

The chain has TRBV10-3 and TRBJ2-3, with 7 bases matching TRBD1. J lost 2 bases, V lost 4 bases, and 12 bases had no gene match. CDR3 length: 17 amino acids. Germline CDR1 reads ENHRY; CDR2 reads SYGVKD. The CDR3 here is CAISGPFQGVITDTQYF. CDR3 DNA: TGTGCCATCAGTGGCCCTTTCCAGGGGGTGATCACAGATACGCAGTATTTT.

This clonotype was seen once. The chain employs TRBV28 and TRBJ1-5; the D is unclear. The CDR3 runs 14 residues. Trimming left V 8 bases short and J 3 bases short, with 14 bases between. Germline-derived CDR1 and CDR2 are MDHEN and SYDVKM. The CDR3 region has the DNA TGTGCCAGCCTCCCAAGACGGTACAATCAGCCCCAGCATTTT. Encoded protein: CASLPRRYNQPQHF.

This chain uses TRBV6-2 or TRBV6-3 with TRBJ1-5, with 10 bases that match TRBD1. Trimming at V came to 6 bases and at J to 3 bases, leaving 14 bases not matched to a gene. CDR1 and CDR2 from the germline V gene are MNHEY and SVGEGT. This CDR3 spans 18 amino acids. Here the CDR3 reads CASRIRQGAPHPNQPQHF. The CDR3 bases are TGTGCCAGCAGGATCCGACAGGGGGCCCCGCACCCCAATCAGCCCCAGCATTTT.

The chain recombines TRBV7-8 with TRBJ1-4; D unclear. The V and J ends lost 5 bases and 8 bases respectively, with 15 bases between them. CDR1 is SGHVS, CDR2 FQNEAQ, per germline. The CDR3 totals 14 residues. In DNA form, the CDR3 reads TGTGCCAGCAGCCCGGGCGGGGATATCGAAAAACTGTTTTTT. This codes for CASSPGGDIEKLFF.